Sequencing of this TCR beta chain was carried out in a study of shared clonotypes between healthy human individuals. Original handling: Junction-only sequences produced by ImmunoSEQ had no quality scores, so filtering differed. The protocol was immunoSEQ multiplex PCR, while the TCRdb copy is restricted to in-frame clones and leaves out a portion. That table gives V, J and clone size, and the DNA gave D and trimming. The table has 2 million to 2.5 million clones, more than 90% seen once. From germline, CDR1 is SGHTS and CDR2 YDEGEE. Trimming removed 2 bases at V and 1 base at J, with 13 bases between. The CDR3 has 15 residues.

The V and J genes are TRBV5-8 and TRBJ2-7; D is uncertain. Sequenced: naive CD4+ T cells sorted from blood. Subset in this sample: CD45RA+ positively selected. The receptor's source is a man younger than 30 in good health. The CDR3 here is CASSFSPRSSYEQYF. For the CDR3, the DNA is TGTGCCAGCAGCTTTTCCCCGCGAAGTTCCTACGAGCAGTACTTC.